These 30 T cell receptor beta chains were all obtained from the same sample, sequenced in a study of cytomegalovirus exposure and HLA in healthy donors. 60 Vbeta and 13 Jbeta primers were used in PCR. Using immunoSEQ multiplex PCR, the repertoire was profiled, and TCRdb retains in-frame clones only, with some absent. This repertoire shows around 140,000 clones, roughly 88% found once; its top ten account for roughly 0.53%. Source material: PBMCs. These receptors were taken from a woman aged 40-49 years in good health and CMV-seronegative.

CDR3 amino acids: CACRRSGSSYEQYF. CDR3 in DNA: TGTGCCTGTCGACGTAGCGGAAGCTCCTACGAGCAGTACTTC. The chain combines TRBV27 with TRBJ2-7, with D possibly TRBD2 on 6 matching bases. V shed 11 bases and J shed 0 bases, with 17 bases lying between them. This CDR3 has 14 residues. Germline V CDR1 and CDR2: MNHEY, SMNVEV (reference sequence).

The chain carries TRBV2 and TRBJ1-1, with D hard to call. The V end was cut by 2 bases, the J end by 4 bases, with 14 bases between. The CDR3 extends over 15 amino acids. The germline V gene has CDR1 SNHLY and CDR2 FYNNEI. CDR3 sequence reads: CASSERVGSFTEAFF. DNA of the CDR3: TGTGCCAGCAGTGAAAGAGTCGGGTCTTTCACTGAAGCTTTCTTT.

The J gene is TRBJ1-4, the V gene TRBV6-1; a possible D gene is TRBD1 (6 bases). This CDR3 is 15 amino acids long. Germline V CDR1 and CDR2: MNHNS, SASEGT. V was pared by 3 bases and J by 8 bases, with 16 bases between. Here the CDR3 DNA reads TGTGCCAGCAGTGAGAGAGAGGGGGTAGAGGAAAAACTGTTTTTT. Translating it yields CASSEREGVEEKLFF.

On this clone itself: The germline gene is not matched at one end of the junction; a read error may be the cause. The chain combines TRBV7-9 with TRBJ2-7; D is uncertain. Per germline, CDR1 SEHNR and CDR2 FQNEAQ (reference sequence). The CDR3 extends over 14 amino acids. Here the CDR3 DNA reads TGTTCCAGCAGCACGACTGCCCTTTCGTACGAGCAGTACTTC. It yields the protein CSSSTTALSYEQYF.

In the case of this clone: The CDR3 ends on some other residue instead of the conserved phenylalanine or tryptophan, so this is likely a read error. The rearrangement uses TRBV7-8 and TRBJ2-7; TRBD1 might be the D (5 bases). The germline CDR1 and CDR2 sequences are SGHVS and FQNEAQ. V was shortened by 2 bases and J by 3 bases, with 14 bases between the two germline ends. The CDR3 runs to 15 residues. The CDR3 sequence is CASSLFSRVGYEQYL. In nucleotides, the CDR3 is TGTGCCAGCAGCTTATTCTCCAGGGTTGGCTACGAGCAGTACCTC.

V usage is TRBV5-4 and J usage is TRBJ2-5; D unresolved. The J call may be in error: the DNA end matches TRBJ2-7 better. CDR1 SGHNT and CDR2 YYREEE come from the germline V gene (reference sequence). CDR3 length: 13 residues. The CDR3 loop reads CASSFPNDYEQYF. CDR3 nucleotide sequence: TGTGCCAGCAGCTTCCCGAACGACTACGAGCAGTACTTC.

This chain connects TRBV5-8 to TRBJ2-1; the D gene is possibly TRBD1 (5 bases). V dropped 0 bases and J dropped 2 bases, with 18 bases sitting between them. The CDR3 contains 18 residues. The V gene's germline CDR1 is SGHTS and CDR2 YDEGEE. CDR3 sequence reads: CASSLAGLSGPPYNEQFF. DNA of the CDR3: TGTGCCAGCAGCTTGGCCGGCCTATCAGGGCCCCCCTACAATGAGCAGTTCTTC.

V and J are TRBV7-9 and TRBJ2-1; D unclear. The CDR3 is 15 amino acids. Germline assignment: CDR1 SEHNR and CDR2 FQNEAQ (reference sequence). V lost 3 bases and J 0 bases, leaving 9 bases between the germline ends. CDR3 sequence: CASSFRLGSYNEQFF. In nucleotides, the CDR3 is TGTGCCAGCAGCTTCAGACTGGGCTCCTACAATGAGCAGTTCTTC.

The chain uses TRBV30 and TRBJ1-1, with a weak D call TRBD1 (6 bases). The V gene's germline CDR1 is GTSNPN and CDR2 SVGIG (reference sequence). This CDR3 comprises 11 residues. Trimming cost V 5 bases and J 10 bases, with 14 bases left between them. The CDR3 DNA is TGTGCCTGGGGGACAAGGGAGAGAGCTTTCTTT. Its translation is CAWGTRERAFF.

This chain connects TRBV7-8 to TRBJ1-4; 7 nucleotides align to TRBD1. Per germline, CDR1 SGHVS and CDR2 FQNEAQ. The CDR3 consists of 14 residues. The trim removed 5 bases at V and 7 bases at J, leaving 7 bases unmatched. CDR3 sequence: CASSRTGDLEKLFF. The CDR3 coding sequence is TGTGCCAGCAGCCGAACAGGGGATCTTGAAAAACTGTTTTTT.

The V gene is TRBV28, the J gene TRBJ1-1, with no clear D. The germline V gene encodes CDR1 MDHEN and CDR2 SYDVKM. V dropped 7 bases and J dropped 7 bases, with 25 bases sitting between them. This CDR3 region has 16 residues. CDR3 amino acids: CASTPHGGWRTLEAFF. CDR3 coding DNA: TGTGCCAGCACCCCCCACGGAGGTTGGAGAACACTTGAAGCTTTCTTT.

The gene calls are TRBV23-1 and TRBJ2-1; no reliable D call. TRBV23-1 is noted as an ORF with a role that remains uncertain. This CDR3 is 11 amino acids long. V was trimmed by 9 bases and J by 5 bases, leaving 8 bases between them. The CDR3 DNA reads TGCGCCAGGATCCGGGACAATGAGCAGTTCTTC. This encodes CARIRDNEQFF.

This clone has a single count. The chain couples TRBV2 to TRBJ2-5; a weak D match, TRBD1 (5 bases). TRBJ2-7 matches the DNA end more closely, so the J call is doubtful. The V gene's germline CDR1 is SNHLY and CDR2 FYNNEI. The CDR3 extends over 15 amino acids. The DNA for the CDR3 is TGTGCCAGCAGTGAATTCAGCGACAGTCCATCCGAGCAGTACTTC. Protein: CASSEFSDSPSEQYF.

This clone was observed a handful of times. The chain combines TRBV5-1 with TRBJ2-5; 7 positions match TRBD1. The V gene end was trimmed by 8 bases and the J gene end by 4 bases; junction bases not matched to a gene: 8. This CDR3 contains 13 residues. Germline V gives CDR1 SGHRS, CDR2 YFSETQ. The CDR3 loop is CASNRGGGETQYF. The CDR3 nucleotides are TGCGCCAGTAACAGGGGTGGGGGAGAGACCCAGTACTTC.

V usage is TRBV10-2 and J usage is TRBJ1-5, with D possibly TRBD1 on 6 matching bases. The CDR3 has 16 residues. The V and J ends lost 3 bases and 1 base respectively, with 13 bases between them. Germline lookup yields CDR1 WSHSY and CDR2 SAAADI. DNA of the CDR3: TGCGCCAGCAGTGATAGTCAGGGGTTAAGCAATCAGCCCCAGCATTTT. It codes for CASSDSQGLSNQPQHF.

The rearrangement links TRBV20-1 to TRBJ1-2, with D tentatively TRBD1 (6 bases). V dropped 3 bases and J dropped 8 bases, with 10 bases sitting between them. Germline loops: CDR1 DFQATT, CDR2 SNEGSKA (reference sequence). The CDR3 is 11 amino acids. The CDR3 nucleotides are TGCAGTGCTAGTAAAGGGGGAGGCTACACCTTC. It encodes CSASKGGGYTF.

This chain connects TRBV7-3 to TRBJ2-1, with a tentative D call TRBD2 (6 bases). Germline CDR1 SGHTA, CDR2 FQGTGA. The CDR3 sequence is 14 residues long. V lost 5 bases to trimming and J lost 9 bases, with 17 bases between them. CDR3 sequence reads: CASSPPGLAGEQFF. The CDR3 DNA reads TGTGCCAGCAGCCCACCGGGACTCGCGGGTGAGCAGTTCTTC.

V and J are TRBV11-3 and TRBJ2-1, with 14 bases matching TRBD2. The CDR3 covers 16 residues. V gave up 5 bases and J gave up 10 bases; unmatched junction bases: 10. The germline gives CDR1 SGHNT, CDR2 YENEEA. For the CDR3, the DNA is TGTGCCAGCAGCGATCGACTAGCGGGAGGGCCGGGGGAGCAGTTCTTC. Translated, it gives CASSDRLAGGPGEQFF.

The chain carries TRBV29-1 and TRBJ2-2; D is unresolved. Per germline, CDR1 SQVTM and CDR2 ANQGSEA. CDR3 length: 13 residues. The V end lost 3 bases, the J end lost 2 bases, and 7 bases lay between the germline ends. The CDR3 reads CSVEGSNTGELFF. CDR3 sequence (DNA): TGCAGCGTTGAGGGCTCCAACACCGGGGAGCTGTTTTTT.

CDR3 nucleotide sequence: TGTGCCAGCTCCCCTAGCGGGATAGGAGAGCAGTACTTC. It codes for CASSPSGIGEQYF. The chain is built from TRBV7-2 and TRBJ2-7; TRBD2 aligns across 9 bases. The junction had 9 bases not matched to a gene; V was cut back by 8 bases and J by 7 bases. Germline V lookup: CDR1 SGHTA, CDR2 FQGNSA. This CDR3 spans 13 amino acids. Supplemented by reference TRBV7-2 and TRBJ2-7, the full variable domain reads GAGVSQSPSNKVTEKGKDVELRCDPISGHTALYWYRQSLGQGLEFLIYFQGNSAPDKSGLPSDRFSAERTGGSVSTLTIQRTQQEDSAVYLCASSPSGIGEQYFGPGTRLTVT.

The V call is TRBV5-1, the J call TRBJ1-6; tentatively, D is TRBD1 (5 bases). This CDR3 has 14 residues. V shed 2 bases and J shed 9 bases, with 12 bases lying between them. Germline V lookup: CDR1 SGHRS, CDR2 YFSETQ. The CDR3 loop is CASSFDSYSSPLHF. The CDR3 nucleotides read TGCGCCAGCAGCTTCGACAGTTACAGTTCACCCCTCCACTTT.

This chain links TRBV11-3 with TRBJ2-1, with TRBD2 identical over 7 bases. This CDR3 has 13 residues. Trimming cost V 8 bases and J 8 bases; bases outside gene matches: 9. CDR1 and CDR2 from the germline V gene are SGHNT and YENEEA. The CDR3 DNA follows: TGTGCCAGCGGAGTGCCGGGGAGGGATGAGCAGTTCTTC. Translating it yields CASGVPGRDEQFF.

The V gene is TRBV19, the J gene TRBJ2-6; TRBD1 might be the D (5 bases). The CDR3 length is 16 residues. V shed 6 bases and J shed 0 bases, with 12 bases lying between them. CDR1 and CDR2 (germline): LNHDA, SQIVND (reference sequence). CDR3: CASRSDTGSGANVLTF. The CDR3 DNA follows: TGTGCCAGTAGGTCGGACACCGGCTCTGGGGCCAACGTCCTGACTTTC.

This chain uses TRBV4-1 with TRBJ2-3; 10 bases map to TRBD2. The CDR3 spans 16 residues. V was clipped by 2 bases and J by 6 bases; unmatched bases: 8. Germline V gene sequence: CDR1 MGHRA, CDR2 YSYEKL. The CDR3 is CASSQQAGGRKDTQYF. Written as DNA, the CDR3 is TGCGCCAGCAGCCAACAAGCGGGAGGGAGAAAGGATACGCAGTATTTT.

The chain carries TRBV5-4 and TRBJ2-3; 11 bases line up with TRBD2. Germline CDR1 and CDR2: SGHNT and YYREEE (reference sequence). The CDR3 sequence is 16 residues long. V shed 5 bases and J 5 bases; nucleotides not matched to a gene: 10. The CDR3 DNA follows: TGTGCCAGCAGTCGTAGCGGGAGGGCCGGAGGAGATACGCAGTATTTT. Translation gives CASSRSGRAGGDTQYF. The full variable domain, completed using reference TRBV5-4 and TRBJ2-3, is ETGVTQSPTHLIKTRGQQVTLRCSSQSGHNTVSWYQQALGQGPQFIFQYYREEENGRGNFPPRFSGLQFPNYSSELNVNALELDDSALYLCASSRSGRAGGDTQYFGPGTRLTVL.

The rearrangement joins TRBV11-3 to TRBJ2-5, with 7 bases aligning to TRBD2. Germline CDR1 SGHNT, CDR2 YENEEA. This CDR3 comprises 12 residues. J was trimmed by 5 bases and V by 5 bases; bases with no gene match: 2. As DNA, the CDR3 is TGTGCCAGCAGCCAAGCGGGGGAGACCCAGTACTTC. Protein product: CASSQAGETQYF.

The chain recombines TRBV11-2 with TRBJ2-2; D remains unclear. CDR3 length: 13 residues. Germline V CDR1 and CDR2: SGHAT, FQNNGV. Trimming removed 3 bases at V and 6 bases at J, with 8 bases between. The CDR3, as DNA: TGTGCCAGCAGCTTTACTTACCCCGGGGAGCTGTTTTTT. The encoded protein is CASSFTYPGELFF.

This chain joins TRBV4-2 and TRBJ2-3; the match to TRBD2 covers 9 bases. This CDR3 region has 17 residues. Germline V gene lookup returns CDR1 LGHNA and CDR2 YNFKEQ. The trim removed 0 bases at V and 3 bases at J, leaving 7 bases unmatched. The CDR3: CASSQDLAGGLTDTQYF. CDR3 coding DNA: TGTGCCAGCAGCCAAGATCTGGCGGGAGGGTTAACAGATACGCAGTATTTT.

This chain connects TRBV13 to TRBJ2-5; 10 bases map to TRBD2. CDR3 length equals 16 residues. The V gene's germline CDR1 is PRHDT and CDR2 FYEKMQ (reference sequence). V shed 2 bases and J 7 bases; nucleotides not matched to a gene: 10. The CDR3 region has the DNA TGTGCCAGCAGCTTAAAGCGGGGGGGTCGTGGTGGGACCCAGTACTTC. It translates to CASSLKRGGRGGTQYF.

The chain couples TRBV27 to TRBJ2-7, with 7 positions matching TRBD2. The CDR3 consists of 13 residues. Per the germline V gene, CDR1 is MNHEY and CDR2 is SMNVEV (reference sequence). Trimming removed 5 bases from V and 6 bases from J; junction bases left unmatched: 7. The CDR3 region has the DNA TGTGCCAGCAGTGCGGGAGCCCTCTCCGAGCAGTACTTC. Its translation is CASSAGALSEQYF.